Listed below are T cell receptor beta chains from one sample, sequenced in a study of cytomegalovirus exposure and HLA in healthy donors. Assay: immunoSEQ multiplex PCR; the TCRdb copy retains only in-frame clones and omits some. The table shows 200,000 to 300,000 clones, with around four fifths occurring only once. Sequencing was done on a sample of PBMCs. The origin of the receptors is a middle-aged woman in good health and CMV-seropositive. CDR3s include the opening cysteine and the closing phenylalanine or tryptophan. The D gene is left open where the match is weak. For some rows the clone size is stated as once, few or many, or as a class when expanded; others skip it.

TRBD1,.,TRBV18,TRBJ2-7,TGTGCCAGCTCACCGAGGACAGGGACACCTTACGAGCAGTACTTC,CASSPRTGTPYEQYF
TRBD1,.,TRBV4-1,TRBJ2-7,TGCGCCAGCAGCCTTTCCGGGACAGGGGGCGACGAGCAGTACTTC,CASSLSGTGGDEQYF
TRBD1,.,TRBV28,TRBJ1-2,TGTGCCAGCAGGGGGACAGGGTTAGAGAGGGGCTACACCTTC,CASRGTGLERGYTF
TRBD1,.,TRBV5-8,TRBJ1-2,TGTGCCAGCAGCTTAATGGCAGGGGGTGGCTACACCTTC,CASSLMAGGGYTF
TRBD2,.,TRBV7-2,TRBJ2-1,TGTGCCAGCAGCCCTCGGACTAGCGGGACCTACAATGAGCAGTTCTTC,CASSPRTSGTYNEQFF
.,.,TRBV18,TRBJ2-7,TGTGCCAGCTCACCACTGTCGGCGGGGAGCTCCTACGAGCAGTACTTC,CASSPLSAGSSYEQYF
TRBD2,.,TRBV13,TRBJ2-2,TGTGCCAGCAGCGAGACTAGCGGGAGGGCCGCGAACACCGGGGAGCTGTTTTTT,CASSETSGRAANTGELFF
.,few,TRBV6-5,TRBJ2-7,TGTGCCAGCAGTTTGGCCATGTACTACGAGCAGTACTTC,CASSLAMYYEQYF
TRBD1,.,TRBV11-2,TRBJ2-7,TGTGCCAGCAGCTTTCGAGACAGGGGCTACGAGCAGTACTTC,CASSFRDRGYEQYF
.,.,TRBV6-5,TRBJ2-3,TGTGCCAGCAGATCCGACAGGACAGATACGCAGTATTTT,CASRSDRTDTQYF
TRBD1,.,TRBV4-3,TRBJ1-1,TGCGCCAGCAGCCAGGTTGACCGGGACAGGACAAAAGCTTTCTTT,CASSQVDRDRTKAFF
.,many,TRBV7-6,TRBJ1-3,TGTGCCAGCAGCCCCCAGGGCGGCTCTGGAAACACCATATATTTT,CASSPQGGSGNTIYF
TRBD1,.,TRBV6-6,TRBJ2-7,TGTGCCAGCAGGTCTACAGGGGGAGGTTACGAGCAGTACTTC,CASRSTGGGYEQYF
TRBD1,.,TRBV5-8,TRBJ1-6,TGTGCCAGCAGCCGGGGGACAGAAATTAATTCACCCCTCCACTTT,CASSRGTEINSPLHF
.,.,TRBV5-1,TRBJ1-6,TGCGCCAGCAGCGAGGGTGTCTCCTATAATTCACCCCTCCACTTT,CASSEGVSYNSPLHF
.,.,TRBV11-3,TRBJ2-7,TGTGCCAGCAGCCCCGGGGTGAAGCTCCCTCTTGCCGAGCAGTACTTC,CASSPGVKLPLAEQYF
.,.,TRBV19,TRBJ1-5,TGTGCCAGTAGTATCGGTGGGGCTCAGCCCCAGCATTTT,CASSIGGAQPQHF
.,.,TRBV7-9,TRBJ1-6,TGTTCCAGCAGCTCCGACGGGATAAGCAATTCACCCCTCCACTTT,CSSSSDGISNSPLHF
TRBD1,.,TRBV11-2,TRBJ1-2,TGTGCCAGCAGCCCCCGGGACAGCGTGGGCTACACCTTC,CASSPRDSVGYTF
.,.,TRBV19,TRBJ2-1,TGTGCCAGTAGTATCGTGGGAGAGCCCTACAATGAGCAGTTCTTC,CASSIVGEPYNEQFF
TRBD2,.,TRBV29-1,TRBJ2-7,TGCAGCGTTGAGGTTGGACTAGCGAGGAGCTCCTACGAGCAGTACTTC,CSVEVGLARSSYEQYF
TRBD2,few,TRBV4-1,TRBJ2-3,TGCGCCAGCAGCCAAGAAAAGATCCTAGCGGGAGGGACATTT,CASSQEKILAGGTF
.,.,TRBV18,TRBJ1-5,TGTGCCAGCTCACAAGGTGAGGCTCAGCCCCAGCATTTT,CASSQGEAQPQHF
TRBD2,.,TRBV6-1,TRBJ2-7,TGTGCCAGCAGTGGGGGACTAGCGGGAGGCGAGCAGTACTTC,CASSGGLAGGEQYF
.,few,TRBV27,TRBJ1-1,TGTGCCAGCAGTTTATCGATCTTCTCGGTCACTGAAGCTTTCTTT,CASSLSIFSVTEAFF
.,.,TRBV7-9,TRBJ2-3,TGTGCCAGCAGTCGGGACGGAGGGACAGATACGCAGTATTTT,CASSRDGGTDTQYF
TRBD2,.,TRBV7-3,TRBJ2-7,TGTGCCAGCAGCGTCGGGAGGAACGAGCAGTACTTC,CASSVGRNEQYF
.,.,TRBV5-1,TRBJ2-3,TGCGCCAGCGTACTGGAGGGCCACGGCACAGATACGCAGTATTTT,CASVLEGHGTDTQYF
.,.,TRBV11-3,TRBJ2-3,TGTGCCAGCAGCGCTACAGCACGGGGTACGCAGTATTTT,CASSATARGTQYF
TRBD2,.,TRBV5-1,TRBJ2-7,TGCGCCAGCAGGTTACTAGCGGGAGAAGTCTACGAGCAGTACTTC,CASRLLAGEVYEQYF
.,.,TRBV6-5,TRBJ1-3,TGTGCCAGCAGTTACCGGCTGGGCACTGGAAACACCATATATTTT,CASSYRLGTGNTIYF
.,.,TRBV10-3,TRBJ1-6,TGTGCCATCAGCCAGGGGCCGTCACCCCTCCACTTT,CAISQGPSPLHF
TRBD2,.,TRBV5-5,TRBJ2-3,TGTGCCAGCAGCGGACGGACTAGCGGCACAGATACGCAGTATTTT,CASSGRTSGTDTQYF
TRBD2,once,TRBV7-2,TRBJ2-3,TGTGCCAGCAGTTCGCAGCGGGGAGTCACAGATACGCAGTATTTT,CASSSQRGVTDTQYF
TRBD1,.,TRBV27,TRBJ2-7,TGTGCCAGCAGTTTATTAGGGACAGGGGGAGGCTACGAGCAGTACTTC,CASSLLGTGGGYEQYF
TRBD1,.,TRBV4-2,TRBJ2-7,TGTGCCAGCAGCCAGACAGGGTCCTCCTACGAGCAGTACTTC,CASSQTGSSYEQYF
.,.,TRBV11-3,TRBJ2-5,TGTGCCAGCAGCCCGAGGGAGGAGACCCAGTACTTC,CASSPREETQYF
TRBD2,.,TRBV7-8,TRBJ2-1,TGTGCCAGCAGCTCCCCGGGACTAAGCTCCTACAATGAGCAGTTCTTC,CASSSPGLSSYNEQFF
TRBD1,few,TRBV30,TRBJ2-2,TGTGCCTGGCAGGGGGCGCGGGACACCGGGGAGCTGTTTTTT,CAWQGARDTGELFF
.,.,TRBV5-1,TRBJ2-7,TGCGCCAGTAGCGGAGCGGACGACGAGCAGTACTTC,CASSGADDEQYF
TRBD2,few,TRBV5-4,TRBJ2-2,TGTGCCAGCAGTCCGGGACTAGAGCCCGGGGAGCTGTTTTTT,CASSPGLEPGELFF
.,.,TRBV7-6,TRBJ2-5,TGTGCCAGCAGCTCTGTGCCACTAGCCGAAGAGACCCAGTACTTC,CASSSVPLAEETQYF
TRBD2,.,TRBV2,TRBJ2-2,TGTGCCAGCAGTCTCGGACTAGCCAACACCGGGGAGCTGTTTTTT,CASSLGLANTGELFF
.,.,TRBV15,TRBJ2-2,TGTGCCACCAGCAGACCGACAGTTAACACCGGGGAGCTGTTTTTT,CATSRPTVNTGELFF
TRBD1,.,TRBV19,TRBJ1-2,TGTGCCAGTAGCCCCACAGGGGACGGCTACACCTTC,CASSPTGDGYTF
.,.,TRBV21-1,TRBJ2-1,TGTGCCAGCAGCAAAGCCGCCTACAATGAGCAGTTCTTC,CASSKAAYNEQFF
.,.,TRBV6-5,TRBJ2-7,TGTGCCAGCAGGCGTGAGGGGGACCCCTCCTACGAGCAGTACTTC,CASRREGDPSYEQYF
.,.,TRBV2,TRBJ1-6,TGTGCCAGCAGTGAAGCGTCAGGGTACAATTCACCCCTCCACTTT,CASSEASGYNSPLHF
TRBD2,.,TRBV28,TRBJ2-1,TGTGCCAGCACCGAACAGACTAGCGGGTTCTACAATGAGCAGTTCTTC,CASTEQTSGFYNEQFF
.,.,TRBV7-2,TRBJ2-7,TGTGCCAGCAGCTCGGGGGGCGCGGGCCTCTCCTACGAGCAGTACTTC,CASSSGGAGLSYEQYF
.,.,TRBV29-1,TRBJ2-5,TGCAGCGCCCTAAAGGGGGGGCGCAGAGAGACCCAGTACTTC,CSALKGGRRETQYF